Listed below are T cell receptor beta chains from one sample, sequenced in a study of Ad26.COV2.S vaccination and SARS-CoV-2 variants. Here immunoSEQ multiplex PCR was the method, and the copy in TCRdb shows in-frame clones only, minus some. The table has roughly 420,000 clones, roughly 89% seen once. The specimen comprised peripheral blood, sampled in a trial of Ad26.COV2.S vaccine versus placebo. The receptors originated from a person aged 18-65 years who received the Ad26.COV2.S COVID-19 vaccine or a placebo. CDR3s include the opening cysteine and the closing phenylalanine or tryptophan. Fields, in order: CDR3 length, clone size, V gene, D gene, J gene, CDR3 protein, CDR3 DNA. A D gene is named only where the DNA matches it firmly. Where a row states a size, it is once, few, many or the class of an expanded clone; other rows omit it.

cdr3_length: 14
clone_size: -
v_call: TRBV11-3
d_call: -
j_call: TRBJ2-3
cdr3_aa: CASSWGQGADTQYF
cdr3_nt: TGTGCCAGCAGCTGGGGCCAGGGAGCGGATACGCAGTATTTT

cdr3_length: 14
clone_size: -
v_call: TRBV6-2/TRBV6-3
d_call: TRBD2
j_call: TRBJ2-3
cdr3_aa: CASSYGGSSDTQYF
cdr3_nt: TGTGCCAGCAGTTACGGCGGGAGCTCAGATACGCAGTATTTT

cdr3_length: 16
clone_size: once
v_call: TRBV27
d_call: -
j_call: TRBJ2-3
cdr3_aa: CASSFSVGGGGDTQYF
cdr3_nt: TGTGCCAGCAGTTTTTCGGTGGGGGGCGGGGGTGATACGCAGTATTTT

cdr3_length: 17
clone_size: -
v_call: TRBV4-2
d_call: TRBD2
j_call: TRBJ2-1
cdr3_aa: CASSPGTSGGLYNEQFF
cdr3_nt: TGTGCCAGCAGCCCGGGGACTAGCGGGGGTTTATACAATGAGCAGTTCTTC

cdr3_length: 13
clone_size: -
v_call: TRBV6-5
d_call: -
j_call: TRBJ2-7
cdr3_aa: CASSQRSAYEQYF
cdr3_nt: TGTGCCAGCAGTCAAAGGTCAGCCTACGAGCAGTACTTC

cdr3_length: 13
clone_size: -
v_call: TRBV30
d_call: -
j_call: TRBJ2-3
cdr3_aa: CAWSLAGQGTQYF
cdr3_nt: TGTGCCTGGAGCCTTGCAGGGCAAGGTACGCAGTATTTT

cdr3_length: 15
clone_size: -
v_call: TRBV24-1
d_call: TRBD1
j_call: TRBJ2-2
cdr3_aa: CATSDLTGETGELFF
cdr3_nt: TGTGCCACCAGTGACTTGACAGGGGAGACCGGGGAGCTGTTTTTT

cdr3_length: 15
clone_size: -
v_call: TRBV5-1
d_call: -
j_call: TRBJ2-4
cdr3_aa: CASSLQGRDKNIQYF
cdr3_nt: TGCGCCAGCAGCTTGCAGGGAAGGGACAAAAACATTCAGTACTTC

cdr3_length: 15
clone_size: -
v_call: TRBV3-1/TRBV3-2
d_call: TRBD2
j_call: TRBJ2-1
cdr3_aa: CASSPRTGLLDEQFF
cdr3_nt: TGTGCCAGCAGCCCGAGAACGGGACTACTGGACGAGCAGTTCTTC

cdr3_length: 14
clone_size: -
v_call: TRBV6-5
d_call: -
j_call: TRBJ1-1
cdr3_aa: CASSYGQGDTEAFF
cdr3_nt: TGTGCCAGCAGTTACGGTCAGGGAGACACTGAAGCTTTCTTT

cdr3_length: 13
clone_size: -
v_call: TRBV4-1
d_call: -
j_call: TRBJ1-2
cdr3_aa: CASSQGQGAGYTF
cdr3_nt: TGCGCCAGCAGCCAAGGGCAGGGCGCTGGCTACACCTTC

cdr3_length: 13
clone_size: -
v_call: TRBV14
d_call: -
j_call: TRBJ1-2
cdr3_aa: CASSFGRGYGYTF
cdr3_nt: TGTGCCAGCAGCTTTGGACGGGGCTATGGCTACACCTTC

cdr3_length: 15
clone_size: -
v_call: TRBV19
d_call: -
j_call: TRBJ1-5
cdr3_aa: CASKQGGGYNQPQHF
cdr3_nt: TGTGCCAGTAAACAAGGGGGAGGTTACAATCAGCCCCAGCATTTT

cdr3_length: 13
clone_size: -
v_call: TRBV25-1
d_call: -
j_call: TRBJ1-6
cdr3_aa: CASNQQGHSPLHF
cdr3_nt: TGTGCCAGCAACCAACAGGGCCATTCACCCCTCCACTTT

cdr3_length: 14
clone_size: -
v_call: TRBV9
d_call: TRBD1
j_call: TRBJ1-2
cdr3_aa: CASSAGQGHYGYTF
cdr3_nt: TGTGCCAGCAGCGCCGGACAGGGCCACTATGGCTACACCTTC

cdr3_length: 17
clone_size: few
v_call: TRBV4-2
d_call: TRBD1
j_call: TRBJ1-5
cdr3_aa: CASSQRTGLDSNQPQHF
cdr3_nt: TGTGCCAGCAGCCAACGGACAGGCCTAGATAGCAATCAGCCCCAGCATTTT

cdr3_length: 14
clone_size: once
v_call: TRBV7-8
d_call: -
j_call: TRBJ1-5
cdr3_aa: CASSSGRGDQPQHF
cdr3_nt: TGTGCCAGCAGCTCCGGACGAGGCGATCAGCCCCAGCATTTT

cdr3_length: 12
clone_size: -
v_call: TRBV19
d_call: -
j_call: TRBJ2-1
cdr3_aa: CASSIGGVEQFF
cdr3_nt: TGTGCCAGTAGTATAGGCGGGGTTGAGCAGTTCTTC

cdr3_length: 17
clone_size: once
v_call: TRBV11-2
d_call: -
j_call: TRBJ1-3
cdr3_aa: CASSWGGQRVKGNTIYF
cdr3_nt: TGTGCCAGCAGCTGGGGGGGGCAGAGAGTTAAAGGAAACACCATATATTTT

cdr3_length: 11
clone_size: -
v_call: TRBV9
d_call: -
j_call: TRBJ2-5
cdr3_aa: CASSAGETQYF
cdr3_nt: TGTGCCAGCAGCGCGGGGGAGACCCAGTACTTC

cdr3_length: 12
clone_size: -
v_call: TRBV13
d_call: -
j_call: TRBJ2-7
cdr3_aa: CASSSHSYEQYF
cdr3_nt: TGTGCCAGCAGCTCCCACTCCTACGAGCAGTACTTC

cdr3_length: 13
clone_size: -
v_call: TRBV10-1
d_call: -
j_call: TRBJ2-1
cdr3_aa: CASPTGRRNEQFF
cdr3_nt: TGCGCCAGTCCTACGGGCAGGCGCAATGAGCAGTTCTTC

cdr3_length: 15
clone_size: -
v_call: TRBV11-2
d_call: -
j_call: TRBJ1-1
cdr3_aa: CASSYLGGTDTEAFF
cdr3_nt: TGTGCCAGCAGCTACCTTGGGGGGACGGACACTGAAGCTTTCTTT

cdr3_length: 15
clone_size: -
v_call: TRBV12-5
d_call: -
j_call: TRBJ1-1
cdr3_aa: CASGLVLSGNTEAFF
cdr3_nt: TGTGCTAGTGGTTTGGTACTGTCGGGAAACACTGAAGCTTTCTTT

cdr3_length: 13
clone_size: -
v_call: TRBV6-6
d_call: -
j_call: TRBJ1-2
cdr3_aa: CASSSTGTAGYTF
cdr3_nt: TGTGCCAGCAGTTCCACAGGGACCGCTGGCTACACCTTC

cdr3_length: 18
clone_size: -
v_call: TRBV10-3
d_call: TRBD2
j_call: TRBJ2-5
cdr3_aa: CAISEMIAGGPRDETQYF
cdr3_nt: TGTGCCATCTCAGAAATGATAGCGGGAGGGCCTCGTGATGAGACCCAGTACTTC

cdr3_length: 13
clone_size: -
v_call: TRBV19
d_call: -
j_call: TRBJ2-5
cdr3_aa: CASSQQGAETQYF
cdr3_nt: TGTGCCAGTAGCCAACAGGGTGCGGAGACCCAGTACTTC

cdr3_length: 17
clone_size: -
v_call: TRBV14
d_call: -
j_call: TRBJ2-7
cdr3_aa: CASSQDPQDWGSYEQYF
cdr3_nt: TGTGCCAGCAGCCAAGATCCCCAGGATTGGGGCTCCTACGAGCAGTACTTC

cdr3_length: 15
clone_size: -
v_call: TRBV6-5
d_call: TRBD1
j_call: TRBJ2-7
cdr3_aa: CASSYRGQGKGEQYF
cdr3_nt: TGTGCCAGCAGTTATCGGGGACAGGGCAAGGGCGAGCAGTACTTC

cdr3_length: 12
clone_size: -
v_call: TRBV27
d_call: -
j_call: TRBJ2-1
cdr3_aa: CASSLSRNEQFF
cdr3_nt: TGTGCCAGCAGTTTATCACGGAATGAGCAGTTCTTC

cdr3_length: 13
clone_size: -
v_call: TRBV7-9
d_call: -
j_call: TRBJ2-7
cdr3_aa: CASSLEQGTEQYF
cdr3_nt: TGTGCCAGCAGCTTAGAACAGGGAACCGAGCAGTACTTC

cdr3_length: 14
clone_size: -
v_call: TRBV6-5
d_call: -
j_call: TRBJ1-2
cdr3_aa: CASSYLGPNYGYTF
cdr3_nt: TGTGCCAGCAGTTACTTGGGGCCCAATTATGGCTACACCTTC

cdr3_length: 15
clone_size: -
v_call: TRBV7-3
d_call: -
j_call: TRBJ1-5
cdr3_aa: CASSFTRYSNQPQHF
cdr3_nt: TGTGCCAGCAGCTTTACAAGATATAGCAATCAGCCCCAGCATTTT

cdr3_length: 14
clone_size: -
v_call: TRBV2
d_call: TRBD2
j_call: TRBJ2-5
cdr3_aa: CASSPGGRSGTQYF
cdr3_nt: TGTGCCAGCAGCCCCGGGGGGAGATCGGGGACCCAGTACTTC

cdr3_length: 15
clone_size: -
v_call: TRBV27
d_call: -
j_call: TRBJ1-6
cdr3_aa: CASSVNADIDSPLHF
cdr3_nt: TGTGCCAGCAGTGTAAACGCGGACATTGATTCACCCCTCCACTTT

cdr3_length: 15
clone_size: once
v_call: TRBV4-1
d_call: -
j_call: TRBJ2-7
cdr3_aa: CASSQDSGSSYEQYF
cdr3_nt: TGCGCCAGCAGCCAAGATTCAGGGAGCTCCTACGAGCAGTACTTC

cdr3_length: 12
clone_size: -
v_call: TRBV12-3/TRBV12-4
d_call: -
j_call: TRBJ2-1
cdr3_aa: CATQGRAHEQFF
cdr3_nt: TGTGCCACCCAAGGCAGGGCCCATGAGCAGTTCTTC

cdr3_length: 14
clone_size: -
v_call: TRBV28
d_call: TRBD2
j_call: TRBJ2-3
cdr3_aa: CAITEAGDLDTQYF
cdr3_nt: TGTGCCATCACAGAAGCGGGAGATCTAGATACGCAGTATTTT

cdr3_length: 14
clone_size: -
v_call: TRBV3-1/TRBV3-2
d_call: -
j_call: TRBJ1-1
cdr3_aa: CASSQLSQNTEAFF
cdr3_nt: TGTGCCAGCAGCCAGCTTTCCCAGAACACTGAAGCTTTCTTT

cdr3_length: 13
clone_size: -
v_call: TRBV14
d_call: -
j_call: TRBJ1-2
cdr3_aa: CASSQVSPGGYTF
cdr3_nt: TGTGCCAGCAGCCAAGTCTCTCCGGGTGGCTACACCTTC

cdr3_length: 18
clone_size: -
v_call: TRBV28
d_call: -
j_call: TRBJ1-1
cdr3_aa: CASSLWAGYGGENTEAFF
cdr3_nt: TGTGCCAGCAGTTTATGGGCCGGCTATGGAGGGGAAAACACTGAAGCTTTCTTT

cdr3_length: 16
clone_size: -
v_call: TRBV28
d_call: -
j_call: TRBJ2-1
cdr3_aa: CASSPTTGTRYNEQFF
cdr3_nt: TGTGCCAGCAGTCCGACGACAGGGACTAGATACAATGAGCAGTTCTTC

cdr3_length: 16
clone_size: -
v_call: TRBV7-6
d_call: TRBD2
j_call: TRBJ2-5
cdr3_aa: CASNPGSGRAGKTQYF
cdr3_nt: TGTGCCAGCAACCCCGGGAGCGGGAGGGCCGGAAAGACCCAGTACTTC

cdr3_length: 17
clone_size: few
v_call: TRBV13
d_call: TRBD2
j_call: TRBJ2-1
cdr3_aa: CASSGRLAGGPNNEQFF
cdr3_nt: TGTGCCAGCAGCGGCCGACTAGCGGGAGGGCCAAACAATGAGCAGTTCTTC

cdr3_length: 16
clone_size: once
v_call: TRBV5-5
d_call: -
j_call: TRBJ2-1
cdr3_aa: CASSPLTGSPLDEQFF
cdr3_nt: TGTGCCAGCAGCCCACTGACTGGATCCCCGTTGGATGAGCAGTTCTTC

cdr3_length: 16
clone_size: -
v_call: TRBV19
d_call: TRBD1
j_call: TRBJ1-1
cdr3_aa: CASSLTPGQGSTEAFF
cdr3_nt: TGTGCCAGTAGTTTGACACCGGGACAGGGTTCCACTGAAGCTTTCTTT

cdr3_length: 15
clone_size: -
v_call: TRBV18
d_call: -
j_call: TRBJ2-2
cdr3_aa: CASSPPVWTTGELFF
cdr3_nt: TGTGCCAGCTCACCGCCCGTGTGGACCACCGGGGAGCTGTTTTTT

cdr3_length: 15
clone_size: once
v_call: TRBV5-1
d_call: -
j_call: TRBJ2-7
cdr3_aa: CASSLTVAHGDEQYF
cdr3_nt: TGCGCCAGCAGCTTGACGGTGGCACATGGCGACGAGCAGTACTTC

cdr3_length: 14
clone_size: -
v_call: TRBV11-1
d_call: -
j_call: TRBJ1-6
cdr3_aa: CASSLRGSNSPLHF
cdr3_nt: TGTGCCAGCAGCTTACGCGGGTCTAATTCACCCCTCCACTTT

cdr3_length: 17
clone_size: -
v_call: TRBV7-2
d_call: TRBD2
j_call: TRBJ2-2
cdr3_aa: CASSLALWEGPTGELFF
cdr3_nt: TGTGCCAGCAGCTTAGCGTTGTGGGAGGGCCCCACCGGGGAGCTGTTTTTT

cdr3_length: 15
clone_size: -
v_call: TRBV5-5
d_call: TRBD2
j_call: TRBJ2-3
cdr3_aa: CASSLVAGSTDTQYF
cdr3_nt: TGTGCCAGCAGCTTGGTAGCGGGAAGCACAGATACGCAGTATTTT

cdr3_length: 15
clone_size: -
v_call: TRBV7-6
d_call: -
j_call: TRBJ1-6
cdr3_aa: CASSPETGGLSPLHF
cdr3_nt: TGTGCCAGCAGCCCTGAGACGGGGGGCTTATCACCCCTCCACTTT

cdr3_length: 13
clone_size: -
v_call: TRBV6-5
d_call: TRBD1
j_call: TRBJ1-2
cdr3_aa: CASSLAGGYGYTF
cdr3_nt: TGTGCCAGCAGCTTGGCAGGGGGCTATGGCTACACCTTC

cdr3_length: 11
clone_size: -
v_call: TRBV7-2
d_call: -
j_call: TRBJ2-1
cdr3_aa: CASSLVNEQFF
cdr3_nt: TGTGCCAGCAGCTTAGTCAATGAGCAGTTCTTC